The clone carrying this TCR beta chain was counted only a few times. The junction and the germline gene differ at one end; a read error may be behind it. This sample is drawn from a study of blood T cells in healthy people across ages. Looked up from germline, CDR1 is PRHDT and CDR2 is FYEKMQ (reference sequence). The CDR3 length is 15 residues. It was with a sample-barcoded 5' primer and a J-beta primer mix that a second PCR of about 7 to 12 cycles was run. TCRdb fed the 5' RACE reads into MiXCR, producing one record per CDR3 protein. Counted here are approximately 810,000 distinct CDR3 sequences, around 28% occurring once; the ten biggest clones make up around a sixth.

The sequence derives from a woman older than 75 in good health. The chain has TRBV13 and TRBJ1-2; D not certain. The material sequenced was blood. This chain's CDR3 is CASSLGQLQRYGYTF. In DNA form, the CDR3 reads TGTGCCAGCAGCTTAGGCCAGTTACAGAGATATGGTTACACCTTC.